This entry lists 29 T cell receptor beta chains sequenced from one sample in a study of human T cells and chemical hapten exposure. Time point described: patch test 1, 2 weeks after DPC sensitization. Treatment noted: therapeutic diphenylcyclopropenone sensitization with weekly scalp DPC. From whole blood left unfractionated, total RNA was extracted. TCRdb passed the RACE reads through MiXCR, listing each CDR3 protein once. Of roughly 52,000 distinct CDR3 sequences listed, 9.5% to 11% are singletons. The specimen comprised whole blood, sampled in connection with sensitization to the hapten diphenylcyclopropenone (DPC). The receptors were gathered from a woman aged 40 to 49 with alopecia areata. Some clones in this sample may be carry-over from other donors' samples.

The chain combines TRBV9 with TRBJ2-3; D may be TRBD1 (5 bases). The V end lost 0 bases, the J end lost 3 bases, and 11 bases lay between the germline ends. CDR1 is SGDLS and CDR2 is YYNGEE in the germline V gene. CDR3 length equals 15 residues. The CDR3 here is CASSVAQVLTDTQYF. The DNA for the CDR3 is TGTGCCAGCAGCGTAGCACAGGTTTTGACAGATACGCAGTATTTT. Full variable domain (missing parts from reference TRBV9 and TRBJ2-3): DSGVTQTPKHLITATGQRVTLRCSPRSGDLSVYWYQQSLDQGLQFLIQYYNGEERAKGNILERFSAQQFPDLHSELNLSSLELGDSALYFCASSVAQVLTDTQYFGPGTRLTVL.

This clonotype came up many times. The V gene is TRBV7-6, the J gene TRBJ2-3; 10 positions agree with TRBD1. Germline V gives CDR1 SGHVS, CDR2 FNYEAQ. With V trimmed by 5 bases and J by 8 bases, 13 bases remained unmatched. CDR3 length: 16 amino acids. The CDR3 DNA sequence: TGTGCCAGCAGCCCCAGACAGGGGGCGGCGGGGGTTACGCAGTATTTT. It specifies CASSPRQGAAGVTQYF.

This clonotype was recorded many times. V usage is TRBV18 and J usage is TRBJ1-2; 10 nucleotides agree with TRBD1. The trim removed 3 bases at V and 8 bases at J, leaving 6 bases unmatched. The CDR3 contains 14 residues. Germline V gene data show CDR1 as KGHSH and CDR2 as LQKENI. The DNA for the CDR3 is TGTGCCAGCTCACCCCCGGGACAGGGGTACGGCTACACCTTC. Encoded protein: CASSPPGQGYGYTF.

The gene calls are TRBV29-1 and TRBJ2-5; perhaps TRBD2 as D (7 bases). CDR3 size: 12 residues. Germline lookup yields CDR1 SQVTM and CDR2 ANQGSEA. The CDR3 DNA sequence: TGCAGTGCCCGGGGGGCGGGAGAGACCCAGTACTTC. It specifies CSARGAGETQYF.

V is TRBV7-3 and J is TRBJ2-5, with 11 nucleotides matching TRBD2. CDR1 is SGHTA, CDR2 FQGTGA, per germline. With 3 bases clipped from V and 5 bases from J, the junction kept 2 bases outside the gene matches. The CDR3 sequence is 14 residues long. CDR3 in DNA: TGTGCCAGCAGCTTGACTAGCGGGGTTGAGACCCAGTACTTC. Encoded protein: CASSLTSGVETQYF.

This chain links TRBV4-2 with TRBJ2-3; 13 bases match TRBD2. V shed 3 bases and J 2 bases; nucleotides not matched to a gene: 2. Germline values: CDR1 LGHNA, CDR2 YNFKEQ. CDR3 length: 16 residues. CDR3 sequence: CASSQGLAGLTDTQYF. The CDR3, as DNA: TGTGCCAGCAGCCAGGGACTAGCGGGGCTCACAGATACGCAGTATTTT.

The rearrangement joins TRBV29-1 to TRBJ2-7, with D tentatively TRBD1 or TRBD2 (5 bases each). From germline, CDR1 is SQVTM and CDR2 ANQGSEA. The V gene lost 7 bases and the J gene lost 2 bases, with 18 bases spanning the gap. The CDR3 spans 14 residues. For the CDR3, the DNA is TGCAGCGGGGGGATTCGAACGGCCCCCTACGAGCAGTACTTC. Amino acids: CSGGIRTAPYEQYF.

This clonotype was counted many times. The chain combines TRBV19 with TRBJ2-1, with TRBD2 identical over 7 bases. The CDR3 has 15 amino acids. The V gene's germline CDR1 is LNHDA and CDR2 SQIVND (reference sequence). V gave up 6 bases and J gave up 7 bases; unmatched junction bases: 12. In DNA, the CDR3 is TGTGCCAGTAGGGCGGCGGGAGTAAGCGGGAATGAGCAGTTCTTC. This codes for CASRAAGVSGNEQFF.

This clonotype has only a few counts. The gene calls are TRBV2 and TRBJ1-5, with no clear D. Deletions cut 3 bases from V and 4 bases from J, with 10 bases between. The CDR3 has 14 amino acids. Germline V gene sequence: CDR1 SNHLY, CDR2 FYNNEI. The CDR3 loop is CASSERTGNQPQHF. The CDR3 nucleotides read TGTGCCAGCAGTGAGAGGACCGGGAATCAGCCCCAGCATTTT.

The chain joins TRBV6-2 or TRBV6-3 to TRBJ2-3; 13 nucleotides match TRBD2. V gave up 2 bases and J gave up 2 bases; unmatched junction bases: 4. In germline, CDR1 is MNHEY, CDR2 SVGEGT. The CDR3 totals 17 residues. CDR3 residues: CASSYGTSGDYTDTQYF. As DNA, the CDR3 is TGTGCCAGCAGTTACGGGACTAGCGGGGATTACACAGATACGCAGTATTTT.

CDR3 sequence reads: CASSSLAGADTGELFF. The DNA of the CDR3 is TGCGCCAGCAGTTCGCTAGCGGGGGCGGACACCGGGGAGCTGTTTTTT. The chain carries TRBV4-3 and TRBJ2-2; 10 positions agree with TRBD2. The CDR3 is 16 amino acids. Germline V gene data show CDR1 as LGHNA and CDR2 as YSLEER. J was trimmed by 3 bases and V by 6 bases; bases with no gene match: 7.

This clonotype was picked up many times. The chain joins TRBV11-2 to TRBJ1-1; 10 bases align to TRBD1. CDR1 and CDR2 (germline): SGHAT, FQNNGV. J lost 5 bases, V lost 4 bases, and 4 bases had no gene match. This CDR3 has 14 residues. The CDR3 DNA reads as TGTGCCAGCAGCTGGGGACAGGGGAAGACTGAAGCTTTCTTT. Protein: CASSWGQGKTEAFF.

This clonotype came up many times. The CDR3 nucleotides read TGTGCCAGCAGTGCGGGCCCCGCAGCAGAGACCCAGTACTTC. Translating it yields CASSAGPAAETQYF. The V and J genes are TRBV2 and TRBJ2-5; D is ambiguous. The CDR3 is 14 residues long. The V end was cut by 4 bases, the J end by 4 bases, with 13 bases between. Per germline, CDR1 SNHLY and CDR2 FYNNEI.

This clonotype was recorded a few times. The V and J genes are TRBV20-1 and TRBJ2-7; a weak D match, TRBD1 (6 bases). Trimming took 4 bases from V and 0 from J, leaving 10 bases between them. This CDR3 spans 13 amino acids. Germline-derived CDR1 and CDR2 are DFQATT and SNEGSKA (reference sequence). The CDR3 region has the DNA TGCAGTGCTAAACAGGGTGCCTCCTACGAGCAGTACTTC. This encodes CSAKQGASYEQYF.

This clonotype was detected only once. Being one base from a much bigger clone, this may be a read error. The chain uses TRBV10-2 and TRBJ2-5; D may match TRBD1 or TRBD2 (5 bases each). The CDR3 has 13 amino acids. Per the germline V gene, CDR1 is WSHSY and CDR2 is SAAADI. V was trimmed by 6 bases and J by 1 base, leaving 9 bases between them. CDR3 sequence: CASSGDGQETQYF. The CDR3 nucleotides are TGCGCCAGCAGCGGGGACGGCCAAGAGACCCAGTACTTC.

V gene TRBV28 combines with J gene TRBJ1-2; no reliable D call. V dropped 6 bases and J dropped 2 bases, with 4 bases sitting between them. The germline gives CDR1 MDHEN, CDR2 SYDVKM. The CDR3 extends over 11 amino acids. The CDR3 loop reads CASSPNYGYTF. The CDR3 DNA reads TGTGCCAGCAGCCCCAACTATGGCTACACCTTC.

This clonotype was recorded many times. This chain links TRBV6-5 with TRBJ1-5, with D perhaps matching TRBD1 (6 bases). V dropped 3 bases and J dropped 5 bases, with 14 bases sitting between them. The germline V gene encodes CDR1 MNHEY and CDR2 SVGAGI. The CDR3 runs to 15 residues. CDR3 bases: TGTGCCAGCAGTTATGCCCGGGGGCCCTATCAGCCCCAGCATTTT. This translates into CASSYARGPYQPQHF.

To note about this clonotype: Germline is not matched at one junction end, which may reflect a read error. V gene TRBV7-7 combines with J gene TRBJ2-3; D is ambiguous. CDR1 and CDR2 from the germline V gene are SSHAT and FNYEAQ (reference sequence). This CDR3 contains 13 residues. The CDR3 DNA follows: TGTGCTAGCAGCTTGGACCACACAGATACGCAGTATTTT. It codes for CASSLDHTDTQYF.

There are many counts of this clonotype. CDR3 DNA: TGTGCCAGCAGCGTAGCGGCGGGACAGGGTTCAGATACGCAGTATTTT. This encodes CASSVAAGQGSDTQYF. This chain connects TRBV9 to TRBJ2-3; 9 bases line up with TRBD1. The CDR3 length is 16 residues. J was trimmed by 4 bases and V by 0 bases; bases with no gene match: 6. Germline CDR1 is SGDLS and CDR2 is YYNGEE.

This clonotype occurred many times. This sequence joins TRBV11-2 and TRBJ2-1, with TRBD1 as a possible D gene (5 bases). This CDR3 spans 15 amino acids. V lost 3 bases to trimming and J lost 2 bases, with 11 bases between them. In germline, CDR1 is SGHAT, CDR2 FQNNGV. In DNA form, the CDR3 reads TGTGCCAGCAGCTTGGCAGGGCATACCTACAATGAGCAGTTCTTC. Its protein product is CASSLAGHTYNEQFF.

Concerning this clonotype itself: The junction departs from germline at one end; a sequencing error may be responsible. The chain couples TRBV7-7 to TRBJ2-3; D gene uncertain. This CDR3 is 13 amino acids long. The germline V gene encodes CDR1 SSHAT and CDR2 FNYEAQ (reference sequence). The CDR3 reads CASSLNRADTQYF. DNA of the CDR3: TGTGCTAGCAGCTTGAATCGGGCAGATACGCAGTATTTT.

The genes are TRBV6-6 and TRBJ1-1; 7 bases are a match to TRBD1. V dropped 7 bases and J dropped 11; count of bases not matched to a gene: 10. Germline loops: CDR1 MNHNY, CDR2 SVGAGI (reference sequence). There are 12 residues in the CDR3. This CDR3 is CASKGAAAVAFF. DNA of the CDR3: TGTGCCAGCAAGGGGGCGGCGGCCGTCGCTTTCTTT.

This clonotype was seen ten or more times. The chain couples TRBV18 to TRBJ2-3, with no clear D. V was clipped by 3 bases and J by 0 bases, with 4 bases between them. The V gene's germline CDR1 is KGHSH and CDR2 LQKENI. This CDR3 region has 13 residues. DNA for the CDR3: TGTGCCAGCTCACCGGGGAGCACAGATACGCAGTATTTT. Protein product: CASSPGSTDTQYF.

This clonotype was picked up many times. J is TRBJ2-2 and V is TRBV6-5; TRBD1 matches 7 bases. V lost 0 bases to trimming and J lost 6 bases; unmatched junction nucleotides: 4. This CDR3 region has 15 residues. The germline CDR1 and CDR2 sequences are MNHEY and SVGAGI. The CDR3 DNA sequence: TGTGCCAGCAGTTACTCTCCCGACAGGGCCGGGGAGCTGTTTTTT. Encoded protein: CASSYSPDRAGELFF.

The gene calls are TRBV18 and TRBJ1-1; D not certain. V was clipped by 4 bases and J by 1 base, with 7 bases between them. This CDR3 comprises 13 residues. Per the germline V gene, CDR1 is KGHSH and CDR2 is LQKENI. CDR3 DNA: TGTGCCAGCTCACTCACAAAGAACACTGAAGCTTTCTTT. Protein sequence: CASSLTKNTEAFF.

This clonotype was detected only a few times. The chain recombines TRBV28 with TRBJ2-7, with 8 bases that match TRBD1. This CDR3 is built from 14 residues. The junction had 3 bases not matched to a gene; V was cut back by 3 bases and J by 2 bases. The germline gives CDR1 MDHEN, CDR2 SYDVKM. CDR3 bases: TGTGCCAGCAGTTTTCTCAGGGGGCCCTACGAGCAGTACTTC. It specifies CASSFLRGPYEQYF.

In its sample, this clonotype was seen many times. The gene calls are TRBV20-1 and TRBJ2-3; 7 bases are shared with TRBD2. With 6 bases clipped from V and 4 bases from J, the junction kept 10 bases outside the gene matches. Germline V CDR1 and CDR2: DFQATT, SNEGSKA (reference sequence). The CDR3 is 14 amino acids. The chain's CDR3 is CSAQPGGSPDTQYF. CDR3 nucleotide sequence: TGCAGTGCACAGCCGGGCGGGAGCCCAGATACGCAGTATTTT.

This clonotype was recorded many times. This chain's CDR3 is CASSPRRETQYF. CDR3 sequence (DNA): TGTGCCAGCAGCCCCCGTAGGGAGACCCAGTACTTC. This chain links TRBV11-2 with TRBJ2-5; D is ambiguous. The CDR3 is 12 amino acids. Looked up from germline, CDR1 is SGHAT and CDR2 is FQNNGV. Trimming took 5 bases from V and 5 from J, leaving 9 bases between them.

J is TRBJ1-1 and V is TRBV20-1; D is perhaps TRBD1 (5 bases). The V and J ends lost 5 bases and 9 bases respectively, with 22 bases between them. CDR1 and CDR2 (germline): DFQATT, SNEGSKA (reference sequence). This CDR3 region has 14 residues. In nucleotides, the CDR3 is TGCAGTGCTGACTCCGGGACGCGGGGATGGAAAGCTTTCTTT. Translated, it gives CSADSGTRGWKAFF.